These 30 T cell receptor beta chains were all obtained from the same sample, sequenced in a study of Ad26.COV2.S vaccination and SARS-CoV-2 variants. Noted treatment: about 20 received Ad26.COV2.S at low or high dose, single or two shots; roughly five received placebo; per-sample allocation not given. The investigators took samples on day 63 after the first vaccine or placebo injection. The data were produced by immunoSEQ multiplex PCR, yet TCRdb's version contains in-frame clones alone and is incomplete. The table shows hundreds of thousands of clones, with 89% occurring only once. This material consisted of peripheral blood, taken in a trial of Ad26.COV2.S vaccine versus placebo. These receptors were obtained from a person aged 18 to 59 who received the Ad26.COV2.S COVID-19 vaccine or a placebo.

The J gene is TRBJ2-1, the V gene TRBV19, with 8 bases fitting TRBD2. Germline V gene data show CDR1 as LNHDA and CDR2 as SQIVND (reference sequence). This CDR3 region has 19 residues. Trimming took 3 bases from V and 0 from J; bases not matched to a gene: 13. This chain's CDR3 is CASSIVPLSGATSYNEQFF. DNA for the CDR3: TGTGCCAGTAGTATTGTTCCCCTTAGCGGGGCAACCTCCTACAATGAGCAGTTCTTC.

The CDR3, as DNA: TGTGCCAGCAGCACCGGACAGGTTGGGAACACTGAAGCTTTCTTT. This gives the protein CASSTGQVGNTEAFF. The genes are TRBV7-9 and TRBJ1-1; 7 bases match TRBD1. Per the germline V gene, CDR1 is SEHNR and CDR2 is FQNEAQ (reference sequence). Germline trimming cut 5 bases from V and 1 base from J; bases unmatched to any gene: 7. The CDR3 consists of 15 residues.

The V and J genes are TRBV27 and TRBJ2-6; no firm D call. The CDR3 totals 17 residues. Trimming left V 3 bases short and J 0 bases short, with 12 bases between. Per the germline V gene, CDR1 is MNHEY and CDR2 is SMNVEV (reference sequence). The CDR3: CASSFLVPTSGANVLTF. The CDR3 DNA is TGTGCCAGCAGTTTTTTGGTGCCCACCTCTGGGGCCAACGTCCTGACTTTC. Variable domain in full (rest from reference TRBV27 and TRBJ2-6): EAQVTQNPRYLITVTGKKLTVTCSQNMNHEYMSWYRQDPGLGLRQIYYSMNVEVTDKGDVPEGYKVSRKEKRNFPLILESPSPNQTSLYFCASSFLVPTSGANVLTFGAGSRLTVL.

The J gene is TRBJ2-3, the V gene TRBV24-1, with D possibly being TRBD2 (6 bases). The ends were cut back, 7 bases at V and 0 bases at J, with 19 bases in the middle. Germline assignment: CDR1 KGHDR and CDR2 SFDVKD. This CDR3 comprises 17 residues. The DNA for the CDR3 is TGTGCCACCAGCCCGACTAGGGCAGCAATTAGCACAGATACGCAGTATTTT. Protein: CATSPTRAAISTDTQYF.

The chain joins TRBV4-3 to TRBJ1-1; D possibly corresponds to TRBD1 (6 bases). The CDR3 has 17 residues. V was cut by 1 base and J by 1 base, with 16 bases left in between. Looked up from germline, CDR1 is LGHNA and CDR2 is YSLEER. The CDR3 loop reads CASSQALDSLGNTEAFF. The CDR3 region has the DNA TGCGCCAGCAGCCAAGCTTTGGACAGCCTGGGGAACACTGAAGCTTTCTTT.

The rearrangement uses TRBV5-4 and TRBJ2-1; 14 nucleotides line up with TRBD2. The CDR3 contains 16 residues. The V segment lost 5 bases and the J segment 9 bases; nucleotides outside the gene matches: 10. Germline loops: CDR1 SGHNT, CDR2 YYREEE (reference sequence). CDR3 residues: CASRLGTSGSKSEQFF. CDR3 bases: TGTGCCAGCAGACTCGGGACTAGCGGGAGTAAAAGTGAGCAGTTCTTC.

The genes are TRBV7-9 and TRBJ2-1, with 9 bases fitting TRBD2. Germline-derived CDR1 and CDR2 are SEHNR and FQNEAQ (reference sequence). This CDR3 comprises 15 residues. V was pared by 10 bases and J by 2 bases, with 9 bases of the junction left unmatched. The CDR3: CATSGASGAYNEQFF. CDR3 DNA sequence: TGTGCCACCTCGGGGGCTAGCGGGGCCTACAATGAGCAGTTCTTC.

This chain uses TRBV3-1 (or the pseudogene TRBV3-2) with TRBJ2-7, with D tentatively TRBD2 (6 bases). Germline CDR1 reads LGHDT; CDR2 reads YNNKEL (reference sequence). Trimming took off 4 bases at V and 0 bases at J, with 13 bases between the two ends. This CDR3 comprises 15 residues. CDR3 in DNA: TGTGCCAGCAGCCGTAGCGGAACACCCTCCTACGAGCAGTACTTC. It is translated as CASSRSGTPSYEQYF.

The V gene is TRBV7-2, the J gene TRBJ2-4; 8 bases align to TRBD1. V was pared by 3 bases and J by 6 bases, with 1 base of the junction left unmatched. The germline gives CDR1 SGHTA, CDR2 FQGNSA. This CDR3 has 13 residues. The CDR3, as DNA: TGTGCCAGCAGCTTCGACAGGGGAAACATTCAGTACTTC. Translation gives CASSFDRGNIQYF.

This clone appeared once. V gene TRBV18 combines with J gene TRBJ1-5, with D unclear. V was trimmed by 1 base and J by 0 bases, leaving 10 bases between them. CDR3 size: 16 residues. Germline V CDR1 and CDR2: KGHSH, LQKENI. DNA for the CDR3: TGTGCCAGCTCACCACGCCGGGCAAGTAGCAATCAGCCCCAGCATTTT. Amino acid sequence: CASSPRRASSNQPQHF.

CDR3 region: CASSWGGQSYNEQFF. CDR3 in DNA: TGTGCCAGCAGCTGGGGGGGACAAAGCTACAATGAGCAGTTCTTC. The chain carries TRBV5-4 and TRBJ2-1; the D gene is possibly TRBD2 (7 bases). This CDR3 has 15 residues. Germline V lookup: CDR1 SGHNT, CDR2 YYREEE (reference sequence). V was shortened by 3 bases and J by 3 bases, with 13 bases between the two germline ends.

The chain's CDR3 is CASSSPYRDQETQYF. The CDR3 DNA reads as TGTGCCAGCAGCTCCCCCTACAGGGACCAAGAGACCCAGTACTTC. The chain links TRBV7-9 to TRBJ2-5, with D possibly matching TRBD1 (6 bases). Trimming shortened V by 4 bases and J by 0 bases, and 12 bases separated the two germline ends. Germline CDR1 SEHNR, CDR2 FQNEAQ (reference sequence). There are 15 residues in the CDR3.

This chain connects TRBV11-2 to TRBJ2-1; D might be TRBD1 (6 bases). The ends were cut back, 4 bases at V and 8 bases at J, with 12 bases in the middle. CDR3 length: 13 residues. CDR1 and CDR2 (germline): SGHAT, FQNNGV. CDR3 nucleotide sequence: TGTGCCAGCAGCTCAGGGGATATCGATGAGCAGTTCTTC. This gives the protein CASSSGDIDEQFF. Full variable domain (rest looked up from reference TRBV11-2 and TRBJ2-1): EAGVAQSPRYKIIEKRQSVAFWCNPISGHATLYWYQQILGQGPKLLIQFQNNGVVDDSQLPKDRFSAERLKGVDSTLKIQPAKLEDSAVYLCASSSGDIDEQFFGPGTRLTVL.

The rearrangement links TRBV10-3 to TRBJ2-4; D uncertain. CDR1 is ENHRY and CDR2 is SYGVKD in the germline V gene. The CDR3 spans 14 residues. Trimming took 2 bases from V and 1 from J, leaving 6 bases between them. CDR3 protein: CAISENAAKNIQYF. As DNA, the CDR3 is TGTGCCATCAGTGAGAACGCCGCCAAAAACATTCAGTACTTC.

This chain uses TRBV3-1 (or the pseudogene TRBV3-2) with TRBJ1-5; 7 nucleotides align to TRBD1. The CDR3 loop spans 14 amino acids. Germline V lookup: CDR1 LGHDT, CDR2 YNNKEL (reference sequence). J was trimmed by 5 bases and V by 5 bases; bases with no gene match: 6. The CDR3 DNA follows: TGTGCCAGCAGCACCGGGACAGCCTATCAGCCCCAGCATTTT. Translated, it gives CASSTGTAYQPQHF.

The genes are TRBV2 and TRBJ1-2, with a possible D match to TRBD1 (6 bases). This CDR3 has 14 residues. V was pared by 4 bases and J by 4 bases, with 13 bases between. Looked up from germline, CDR1 is SNHLY and CDR2 is FYNNEI. CDR3 nucleotides: TGTGCCAGCAGTGGGCAGGGACACACCTATGGCTACACCTTC. The encoded protein is CASSGQGHTYGYTF.

The genes are TRBV7-8 and TRBJ2-3; 8 nucleotides match TRBD1. The CDR3 has 16 amino acids. V shed 5 bases and J 6 bases; nucleotides not matched to a gene: 13. Germline V lookup: CDR1 SGHVS, CDR2 FQNEAQ. The CDR3 spells CASSPKSWGQDDTQYF. The DNA of the CDR3 is TGTGCCAGCAGCCCTAAATCTTGGGGACAGGACGATACGCAGTATTTT.

This clone was observed a few times. The V and J genes are TRBV28 and TRBJ1-2; possibly TRBD1 for D (6 bases). V shed 7 bases and J shed 4 bases, with 22 bases lying between them. The germline V gene encodes CDR1 MDHEN and CDR2 SYDVKM. This CDR3 is built from 16 residues. CDR3 loop: CASNLIRGSPFYGYTF. The CDR3 nucleotides are TGTGCCAGCAACCTTATCAGGGGTTCGCCATTCTATGGCTACACCTTC.

The chain couples TRBV30 to TRBJ1-1; tentative D call: TRBD1 (6 bases). The CDR3 runs 14 residues. V dropped 4 bases and J dropped 5 bases, with 17 bases sitting between them. The germline V gene has CDR1 GTSNPN and CDR2 SVGIG (reference sequence). CDR3 sequence: CAWISWGARTEAFF. The CDR3, as DNA: TGTGCCTGGATAAGTTGGGGGGCACGGACTGAAGCTTTCTTT.

V is TRBV3-1 (or the pseudogene TRBV3-2) and J is TRBJ1-2, with D maybe TRBD1 (6 bases). The V end lost 3 bases, the J end lost 6 bases, and 11 bases lay between the germline ends. CDR3 length: 13 amino acids. Germline V CDR1 and CDR2: LGHDT, YNNKEL (reference sequence). The DNA for the CDR3 is TGTGCCAGCAGCCATAGGACAGCCGATGGCTACACCTTC. This gives the protein CASSHRTADGYTF.

The chain recombines TRBV11-3 with TRBJ2-2; maybe TRBD2 (6 bases). The V gene lost 8 bases and the J gene lost 2 bases, with 15 bases spanning the gap. Germline V gene sequence: CDR1 SGHNT, CDR2 YENEEA. This CDR3 has 15 amino acids. The CDR3 spells CASRRDFRNTGELFF. CDR3 DNA: TGTGCCAGCCGTCGGGACTTTCGAAACACCGGGGAGCTGTTTTTT.

Here the CDR3 DNA reads TGTGCCAGCAGCCCCTTCGACGGGGTGGGGGTAGGCAATCAGCCCCAGCATTTT. This encodes CASSPFDGVGVGNQPQHF. V is TRBV6-2 or TRBV6-3 and J is TRBJ1-5; possible D gene TRBD1, 5 bases. V was trimmed by 6 bases and J by 2 bases, leaving 23 bases between them. Germline values: CDR1 MNHEY, CDR2 SVGEGT. CDR3 size: 18 residues.

J is TRBJ2-7 and V is TRBV3-1 (or the pseudogene TRBV3-2); 7 bases align to TRBD1. The V gene end was trimmed by 5 bases and the J gene end by 1 base; junction bases not matched to a gene: 11. Germline V lookup: CDR1 LGHDT, CDR2 YNNKEL (reference sequence). The CDR3 length is 16 residues. This chain's CDR3 is CASSNRGGLRSYEQYF. CDR3 nucleotides: TGTGCCAGCAGCAACAGAGGGGGCCTGAGGTCCTACGAGCAGTACTTC.

This clone was detected only once. V and J are TRBV5-1 and TRBJ2-5, with D maybe TRBD2 (5 bases). Germline V lookup: CDR1 SGHRS, CDR2 YFSETQ. Trimming took off 0 bases at V and 5 bases at J, with 11 bases between the two ends. The CDR3 spans 14 residues. In nucleotides, the CDR3 is TGCGCCAGCAGCTTGGGTGAGGGAATGGAGACCCAGTACTTC. This encodes CASSLGEGMETQYF.

The chain carries TRBV30 and TRBJ1-4, with 7 bases identical to TRBD1. Germline V gene sequence: CDR1 GTSNPN, CDR2 SVGIG (reference sequence). This CDR3 comprises 16 residues. The ends lost 2 bases at V and 2 bases at J; junction bases unmatched: 8. CDR3 in amino acids: CAWSIPGTDTNEKLFF. In nucleotides, the CDR3 is TGTGCCTGGAGTATCCCGGGGACAGATACTAATGAAAAACTGTTTTTT.

The genes are TRBV6-2 or TRBV6-3 and TRBJ2-4, with 8 bases identical to TRBD1. The CDR3 runs to 15 residues. Trimming cost V 2 bases and J 6 bases; bases outside gene matches: 6. Per germline, CDR1 MNHEY and CDR2 SVGEGT. CDR3 nucleotides: TGTGCCAGCAGTTACCCTGGGGGACAGGCAAACATTCAGTACTTC. Translating it yields CASSYPGGQANIQYF.

The sample holds a few counts of this clone. The chain combines TRBV7-8 with TRBJ2-3; 15 bases align to TRBD2. Germline values: CDR1 SGHVS, CDR2 FQNEAQ. The length of the CDR3 is 17 residues. Trimming removed 5 bases from V and 4 bases from J; junction bases left unmatched: 7. The CDR3 sequence: CASSPGLAGGWPDTQYF. DNA of the CDR3: TGTGCCAGCAGCCCAGGACTAGCGGGGGGGTGGCCAGATACGCAGTATTTT.

V usage is TRBV29-1 and J usage is TRBJ2-7; D is uncertain. V was clipped by 3 bases and J by 3 bases, with 9 bases between them. Germline CDR1 and CDR2: SQVTM and ANQGSEA. This CDR3 comprises 12 residues. DNA for the CDR3: TGCAGCGTTGAGTCTTCCCGCTACGAGCAGTACTTC. It yields the protein CSVESSRYEQYF.

The chain combines TRBV5-1 with TRBJ2-5; D gene unclear. The V gene lost 0 bases and the J gene lost 5 bases, with 14 bases spanning the gap. CDR1 and CDR2 from the germline V gene are SGHRS and YFSETQ. The CDR3 totals 15 residues. The CDR3 region is CASSLGLGNGETQYF. CDR3 nucleotide sequence: TGCGCCAGCAGCTTGGGTTTAGGGAACGGCGAGACCCAGTACTTC. The full variable domain, completed using reference TRBV5-1 and TRBJ2-5, is KAGVTQTPRYLIKTRGQQVTLSCSPISGHRSVSWYQQTPGQGLQFLFEYFSETQRNKGNFPGRFSGRQFSNSRSEMNVSTLELGDSALYLCASSLGLGNGETQYFGPGTRLLVL.

This clone was seen a single time. The gene calls are TRBV29-1 and TRBJ1-2; D is undetermined. V lost 6 bases to trimming and J lost 5 bases, with 16 bases between them. The length of the CDR3 is 13 residues. Germline V gene data show CDR1 as SQVTM and CDR2 as ANQGSEA. The CDR3 nucleotides are TGCAGCGTCAACGGCGTGGGCAATTATGGCTACACCTTC. Protein sequence: CSVNGVGNYGYTF.